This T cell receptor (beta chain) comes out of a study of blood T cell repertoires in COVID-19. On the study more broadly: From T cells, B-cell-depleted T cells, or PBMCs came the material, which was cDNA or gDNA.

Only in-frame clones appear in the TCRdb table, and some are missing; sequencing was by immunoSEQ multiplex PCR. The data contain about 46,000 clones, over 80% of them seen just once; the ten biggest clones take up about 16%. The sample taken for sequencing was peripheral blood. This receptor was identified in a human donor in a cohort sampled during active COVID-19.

The CDR3 nucleotides read TGCAGTGCAAGTACAGGGGGGTACAATCAGCCCCAGCATTTT. As protein: CSASTGGYNQPQHF. V is TRBV20-1 and J is TRBJ1-5; TRBD1 matches at 8 bases. Germline V gene sequence: CDR1 DFQATT, CDR2 SNEGSKA (reference sequence). This CDR3 is 14 amino acids long. Trimming at V came to 6 bases and at J to 3 bases, leaving 7 bases not matched to a gene.